This section outlines one T cell receptor (beta chain) sequence together with its context. Antigen specificity is unknown. The PBMCs were sourced from fresh peripheral blood (around 10 ml). This record comes from a study of T cells in Graves' hyperthyroidism and ophthalmopathy. Germline V gene data show CDR1 as SGHNT and CDR2 as YENEEA. The CDR3 loop spans 17 amino acids. The ends lost 5 bases at V and 8 bases at J; junction bases unmatched: 18. Amplified regions were TCR beta CDR3 sequences from RNA transcripts. The study used the HTBI primer set for a first-round RT-PCR of the TCR CDR3. TCRdb re-called the multiplex PCR reads with MiXCR, one entry per CDR3 protein. This sample carries fewer than 250,000 distinct CDR3 sequences, about 15% of them seen once, and the ten largest clones take approximately 50%. Study-level results: Blood shared most expanded thyroid clonotypes above 0.001.

The receptor's source is a man aged 50-60 years with Graves' hyperthyroidism. V and J are TRBV11-3 and TRBJ2-1; 7 bases fit TRBD2. Material: blood. This CDR3 reads CASSPGSGGKNRDEQFF. The CDR3 bases are TGTGCCAGCAGCCCAGGGTCGGGAGGCAAAAATAGGGATGAGCAGTTCTTC.